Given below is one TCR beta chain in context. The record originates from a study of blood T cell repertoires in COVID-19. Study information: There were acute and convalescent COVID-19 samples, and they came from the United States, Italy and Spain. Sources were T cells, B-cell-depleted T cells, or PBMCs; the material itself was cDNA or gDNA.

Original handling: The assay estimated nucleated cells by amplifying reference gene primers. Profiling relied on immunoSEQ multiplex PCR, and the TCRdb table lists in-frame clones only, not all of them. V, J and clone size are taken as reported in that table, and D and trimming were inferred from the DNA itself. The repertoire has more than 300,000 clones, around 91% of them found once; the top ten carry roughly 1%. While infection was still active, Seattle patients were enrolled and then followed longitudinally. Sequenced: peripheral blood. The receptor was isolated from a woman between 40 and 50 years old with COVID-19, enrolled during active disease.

The CDR3 spells CASKWGVMTEAFF. The CDR3 region has the DNA TGTGCCAGCAAATGGGGAGTTATGACTGAAGCTTTCTTT. The chain joins TRBV6-5 to TRBJ1-1, with D uncertain. CDR1 and CDR2 (germline): MNHEY, SVGAGI. The germline V and J ends were trimmed by 7 bases and 5 bases, with 14 bases remaining between them. This CDR3 region has 13 residues.